This is a list of T cell receptor beta chains from one sample in a study of radiotherapy plus CTLA-4 blockade in lung cancer. The method was immunoSEQ multiplex PCR; TCRdb's version includes in-frame clones alone and lacks a portion of them. This sample has fewer than 140,000 clones, with under 90% found just once. This specimen was peripheral blood, taken from a patient treated with radiotherapy plus ipilimumab. These receptors were obtained from a human donor with non-small cell lung cancer that progressed on radiotherapy plus ipilimumab. Some clones in this sample may be carry-over from other donors' samples. CDR3s include the opening cysteine and the closing phenylalanine or tryptophan. The order of the fields is D gene, V gene, J gene, clone size, CDR3 DNA, CDR3 protein. The D gene is left open where the match is weak. Some rows mark clone size as missing; the rest say once, few, many or name a class of expanded clone.

NA	TRBV7-8	TRBJ1-5	NA	TGTGCCAGCAGCACCGCGACAGGAGTCAATCAGCCCCAGCATTTT	CASSTATGVNQPQHF
TRBD1	TRBV10-3	TRBJ2-7	NA	TGTGCCATCAGGGAGACAGGGGGTGACGAGCAGTACTTC	CAIRETGGDEQYF
TRBD1	TRBV29-1	TRBJ1-2	NA	TGCAGCGTAGGAGACCCCCTTGACAGGGGTATTGGCTACACCTTC	CSVGDPLDRGIGYTF
NA	TRBV2	TRBJ1-4	NA	TGTGCCAGCAGTGAATTGGGCGGCAGGCATCACGAAAAACTGTTTTTT	CASSELGGRHHEKLFF
NA	TRBV4-2	TRBJ1-1	NA	TGTGCCAGCAGCCAAGAGCAGGGGTCCACTGAAGCTTTCTTT	CASSQEQGSTEAFF
TRBD1	TRBV25-1	TRBJ1-2	NA	TGTGCCAGCAGTGATCGGCGTCCGGGACAGAGAAAATTCTATGGCTACACCTTC	CASSDRRPGQRKFYGYTF
NA	TRBV5-5	TRBJ1-2	once	TGTGCCAGCAGCCGGGGAGGGTTATGGGATGGCTACACCTTC	CASSRGGLWDGYTF
TRBD1	TRBV5-1	TRBJ2-7	NA	TGCGCCAGCAGTTTAAACAGGGGGAGTGACGAGCAGTACTTC	CASSLNRGSDEQYF
NA	TRBV9	TRBJ2-2	NA	TGTGCCAGCAGTATAGGTGGCACCGGGGAGCTGTTTTTT	CASSIGGTGELFF
TRBD1	TRBV6-4	TRBJ2-7	NA	TGTGCCAGCAGTGACGGAACCGGGACAGGGATCTACGAGCAGTACTTC	CASSDGTGTGIYEQYF
TRBD1	TRBV28	TRBJ2-3	NA	TGTGCCAGCAGTTTGAGACAGGGACAAAGGACCCAGTATTTT	CASSLRQGQRTQYF
NA	TRBV5-4	TRBJ2-3	NA	TGTGCCAGCAGCTTTGGTGGCGCGCGGTCAGATACGCAGTATTTT	CASSFGGARSDTQYF
NA	TRBV5-1	TRBJ2-1	few	TGCGCCAGCAGCCCTGCCAGGGCAAACAGATACAATGAGCAGTTCTTC	CASSPARANRYNEQFF
NA	TRBV18	TRBJ1-6	few	TGTGCCAGCTCACCATCGGGTAATAATTCACCCCTCCACTTT	CASSPSGNNSPLHF
NA	TRBV18	TRBJ2-6	NA	TGTGCCAGCTCCGCCACAGGGACCGGGGCCAACGTCCTGACTTTC	CASSATGTGANVLTF
NA	TRBV28	TRBJ1-4	NA	TGTGCCAGCAGGGTTCAAACTAATGAAAAACTGTTTTTT	CASRVQTNEKLFF
TRBD1	TRBV6-5	TRBJ1-1	NA	TGTGCCAGCAGCTTAGGACAGGGTCTCACTGAAGCTTTCTTT	CASSLGQGLTEAFF
NA	TRBV7-9	TRBJ2-1	NA	TGTGCCAGCAGCTCTAGGGGGGAGCAGTTCTTC	CASSSRGEQFF
NA	TRBV5-1	TRBJ2-7	NA	TGCGCCAGCAGCTTGGTACGTCAGACGGGGGACGAGCAGTACTTC	CASSLVRQTGDEQYF
TRBD1	TRBV4-1	TRBJ1-2	NA	TGCGCCAGCAGCCAAATGGAGGGGGCAAGCTATGGCTACACCTTC	CASSQMEGASYGYTF
TRBD2	TRBV7-2	TRBJ2-1	NA	TGTGCCAGCAGCTTAGGACTAGCTTACAATGAGCAGTTCTTC	CASSLGLAYNEQFF
NA	TRBV28	TRBJ2-1	few	TGTGCCAGCAGTTTAATCTCGGGGTCCTTCTCCTACAATGAGCAGTTCTTC	CASSLISGSFSYNEQFF